One T cell receptor (beta chain) is described in this entry. Libraries were prepared by immunoSEQ multiplex PCR; TCRdb keeps only in-frame clonotypes and omits some of them. The sample yields about 2 million clones, about 95% seen once. This sample stems from a study of shared clonotypes between healthy human individuals. The germline CDR1 and CDR2 sequences are SEHNR and FQNEAQ (reference sequence). CDR3 length: 13 residues. Trimming took 5 bases from V and 5 from J, leaving 12 bases between them. This chain joins TRBV7-9 and TRBJ1-1; D uncertain. The material sequenced was naive CD4+ T cells sorted from blood. Subset denoted: CD45RA+ positively selected. The receptor was isolated from a man aged 18 to 30 in good health. Here the CDR3 reads CASSNPLGTEAFF. In DNA, the CDR3 is TGTGCCAGCAGCAACCCCTTAGGGACTGAAGCTTTCTTT.